A selection of T cell receptor beta chains follows, all from one sample in a study of beta chain features in type 1 diabetes. The repertoire was sequenced with immunoSEQ multiplex PCR; TCRdb's copy has only in-frame clones and lacks some. The sample lists under 800,000 clones; 15% to 17% were seen once. Source material: naive CD4+ T cells from blood. Receptors were obtained from a young man in good health. The CDR3 runs from the conserved cysteine through the conserved F or W. Each record gives: J gene, clone size, V gene, D gene, CDR3 protein, CDR3 DNA. The D gene is left open where the match is weak. Size is stated for part of the rows, as once, few or many counts, or as a class when the clone is expanded.

>TRBJ1-2|few|TRBV4-2|NA
CASSPNRAGPYGYTF
TGTGCCAGCAGCCCCAACAGAGCCGGGCCCTATGGCTACACCTTC
>TRBJ1-4|NA|TRBV27|TRBD1
CASSQGQPNEKLFF
TGTGCCAGCAGTCAGGGACAGCCTAATGAAAAACTGTTTTTT
>TRBJ2-3|NA|TRBV11-1|TRBD1
CASSPGTGWTDTQYF
TGTGCCAGCAGCCCCGGGACAGGGTGGACAGATACGCAGTATTTT
>TRBJ2-6|NA|TRBV7-3|NA
CASSATGSGANVLTF
TGTGCCAGCAGCGCCACAGGGTCTGGGGCCAACGTCCTGACTTTC
>TRBJ2-3|few|TRBV7-2|TRBD2
CASSRDYSTYF
TGTGCCAGCAGCAGGGACTATTCGACGTATTTT
>TRBJ1-5|NA|TRBV7-6|TRBD1
CASSLAGQVNQPQHF
TGTGCCAGCAGCTTGGCGGGACAGGTGAATCAGCCCCAGCATTTT
>TRBJ2-7|NA|TRBV15|NA
CATSRAPLGREQYF
TGTGCCACCAGCAGAGCCCCTTTAGGTAGGGAACAGTACTTC
>TRBJ1-1|few|TRBV9|NA
CASSVGGWTEAFF
TGTGCCAGCAGCGTCGGAGGTTGGACTGAAGCTTTCTTT
>TRBJ1-3|few|TRBV11-2|NA
CASSLVAPVTIYF
TGTGCCAGCAGCTTAGTCGCTCCAGTCACCATATATTTT
>TRBJ2-1|NA|TRBV11-3|NA
CASSFTGNNEQFF
TGTGCCAGCAGCTTCACCGGGAACAATGAGCAGTTCTTC
>TRBJ2-5|few|TRBV7-9|TRBD1
CASSLGQGAVKTQYF
TGTGCCAGCAGCTTAGGACAGGGGGCGGTGAAGACCCAGTACTTC
>TRBJ2-5|few|TRBV5-1|NA
CASSLEGDQYF
TGCGCCAGCAGCCTCGAGGGGGACCAGTACTTC
>TRBJ2-7|few|TRBV28|NA
CASSLSRTGTYEQYF
TGTGCCAGCAGTTTATCCCGGACGGGTACCTACGAGCAGTACTTC
>TRBJ2-1|NA|TRBV4-3|TRBD2
CASSRGVQSLAGGYNEQFF
TGCGCCAGCAGCCGAGGGGTTCAGTCACTAGCGGGAGGGTACAATGAGCAGTTCTTC
>TRBJ2-1|few|TRBV18|NA
CASSPSDSYNEQFF
TGTGCCAGCTCACCATCAGATTCCTACAATGAGCAGTTCTTC
>TRBJ2-5|NA|TRBV6-5|NA
CASSSRTQRPQETQYF
TGTGCCAGCAGTTCCCGGACGCAGCGGCCCCAAGAGACCCAGTACTTC
>TRBJ2-7|NA|TRBV7-2|NA
CASSFKTSYEQYF
TGTGCCAGCAGCTTCAAGACTAGTTACGAGCAGTACTTC
>TRBJ2-3|many|TRBV6-6|NA
CASSVGARDTQYPF
TGTGCCAGCAGTGTTGGGGCTAGGGATACGCAGTATCCATTT
>TRBJ2-3|few|TRBV9|NA
CASSPLAYGGDTQYF
TGTGCCAGCAGCCCGCTCGCGTATGGGGGAGATACGCAGTATTTT
>TRBJ1-1|few|TRBV27|NA
CASSLSYRGTEAFF
TGTGCCAGCAGTTTATCCTACAGAGGCACTGAAGCTTTCTTT
>TRBJ2-2|NA|TRBV4-2|NA
CASSQDLLAGELFF
TGTGCCAGCAGCCAAGATCTTTTGGCCGGGGAGCTGTTTTTT
>TRBJ1-6|few|TRBV11-2|NA
CASSLVGQNNSPLHF
TGTGCCAGCAGCTTAGTTGGGCAGAATAATTCACCCCTCCACTTT
>TRBJ2-7|few|TRBV4-2|TRBD1
CASSQDSGTAYEQYF
TGTGCCAGCAGCCAAGACTCCGGGACAGCCTACGAGCAGTACTTC
>TRBJ1-2|NA|TRBV6-6|NA
CATFAPGRVPYGYTF
TGTGCCACCTTCGCCCCGGGCAGGGTCCCCTATGGCTACACCTTC
>TRBJ2-3|NA|TRBV12-5|TRBD2
CASGLVLAGRTDTQYF
TGTGCTAGTGGTTTGGTTCTAGCGGGGCGCACAGATACGCAGTATTTT
>TRBJ2-7|NA|TRBV2|NA
CASSGRLPYFYEQYF
TGTGCCAGCAGCGGTCGGCTGCCTTATTTCTACGAGCAGTACTTC
>TRBJ1-2|NA|TRBV4-3|NA
CASSHSTDGYTF
TGCGCCAGCAGCCACTCGACTGATGGCTACACCTTC
>TRBJ2-7|NA|TRBV6-6|TRBD1
CASSYSGTGGYEQYF
TGTGCCAGCAGTTACTCCGGGACAGGGGGCTACGAGCAGTACTTC
>TRBJ1-1|many|TRBV9|NA
CASSSGRNTEAFF
TGTGCCAGCAGCTCAGGGCGAAACACTGAAGCTTTCTTT
>TRBJ2-2|NA|TRBV10-3|TRBD2
CAISESRRGKSGELFF
TGTGCCATCAGTGAGTCTCGGCGGGGGAAATCCGGGGAGCTGTTTTTT
>TRBJ1-1|NA|TRBV19|NA
CASSILRMNTEAFF
TGTGCCAGTAGTATTCTCAGGATGAACACTGAAGCTTTCTTT
>TRBJ2-1|NA|TRBV19|NA
CASSIRGNEQFF
TGTGCCAGTAGTATTCGGGGGAATGAGCAGTTCTTC
>TRBJ1-1|few|TRBV4-1|NA
CASSLWGKVTNTEAFF
TGCGCCAGCAGCCTCTGGGGAAAGGTCACGAACACTGAAGCTTTCTTT
>TRBJ2-7|many|TRBV4-3|NA
CASSQGLPAGEQYF
TGCGCCAGCAGCCAAGGTCTCCCAGCTGGCGAGCAGTACTTC
>TRBJ1-5|NA|TRBV7-6|NA
CASSLVAGAGNQPQHF
TGTGCCAGCAGCTTAGTAGCGGGAGCGGGGAATCAGCCCCAGCATTTT
>TRBJ1-1|NA|TRBV29-1|NA
CSVAYKTGVNTEAFF
TGCAGCGTCGCCTACAAAACGGGTGTGAACACTGAAGCTTTCTTT
>TRBJ2-5|NA|TRBV5-1|NA
CASSLALETQYF
TGCGCCAGCAGCTTGGCTCTGGAGACCCAGTACTTC
>TRBJ2-2|few|TRBV7-2|NA
CASSLVGRDTGELFF
TGTGCCAGCAGCTTAGTCGGGCGGGACACCGGGGAGCTGTTTTTT
>TRBJ2-1|NA|TRBV19|NA
CASSITRFLNEQFF
TGTGCCAGTAGTATCACCAGGTTCTTGAATGAGCAGTTCTTC
>TRBJ1-2|NA|TRBV28|NA
CASSLTAGANYGYTF
TGTGCCAGCAGTTTAACAGCAGGAGCTAACTATGGCTACACCTTC
>TRBJ1-4|few|TRBV4-2|NA
CASRPGVSNEKLFF
TGTGCCAGCAGGCCAGGGGTATCTAATGAAAAACTGTTTTTT
>TRBJ2-1|few|TRBV7-2|TRBD2
CASSALAGATLGNEQFF
TGTGCCAGCAGCGCTCTAGCGGGGGCGACACTGGGCAATGAGCAGTTCTTC
>TRBJ2-3|few|TRBV5-6|TRBD2
CASSLGLAGPSTDTQYF
TGTGCCAGCAGCTTGGGGCTAGCGGGCCCGAGCACAGATACGCAGTATTTT
>TRBJ2-4|few|TRBV14|NA
CASSQALTARNIQYF
TGTGCCAGCAGCCAAGCCCTGACAGCAAGAAACATTCAGTACTTC
>TRBJ2-7|NA|TRBV28|NA
CASSFSGRSSYEQYF
TGTGCCAGCAGTTTTTCGGGACGGAGCTCCTACGAGCAGTACTTC
>TRBJ2-1|few|TRBV2|TRBD2
CASSEQAGAYNEQFF
TGTGCCAGCAGTGAACAAGCGGGGGCCTACAATGAGCAGTTCTTC
>TRBJ1-2|NA|TRBV28|TRBD1
CASSRGQGRGYTF
TGTGCCAGCAGTAGAGGACAGGGCCGGGGCTACACCTTC
>TRBJ1-5|NA|TRBV4-2|NA
CASSQAAGAGNQPQHF
TGTGCCAGCAGCCAAGCTGCGGGGGCAGGGAATCAGCCCCAGCATTTT